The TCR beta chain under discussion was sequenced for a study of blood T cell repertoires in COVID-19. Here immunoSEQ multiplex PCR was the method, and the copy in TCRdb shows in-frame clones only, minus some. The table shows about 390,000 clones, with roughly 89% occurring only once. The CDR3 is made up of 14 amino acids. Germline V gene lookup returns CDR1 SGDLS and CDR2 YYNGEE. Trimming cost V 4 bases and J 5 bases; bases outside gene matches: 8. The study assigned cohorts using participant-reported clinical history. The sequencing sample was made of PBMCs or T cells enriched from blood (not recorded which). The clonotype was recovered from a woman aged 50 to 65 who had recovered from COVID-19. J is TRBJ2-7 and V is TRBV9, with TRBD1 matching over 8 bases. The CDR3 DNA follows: TGTGCCAGCAGCTTCGGACAGGGTTATGACGAGCAGTACTTC. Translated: CASSFGQGYDEQYF.